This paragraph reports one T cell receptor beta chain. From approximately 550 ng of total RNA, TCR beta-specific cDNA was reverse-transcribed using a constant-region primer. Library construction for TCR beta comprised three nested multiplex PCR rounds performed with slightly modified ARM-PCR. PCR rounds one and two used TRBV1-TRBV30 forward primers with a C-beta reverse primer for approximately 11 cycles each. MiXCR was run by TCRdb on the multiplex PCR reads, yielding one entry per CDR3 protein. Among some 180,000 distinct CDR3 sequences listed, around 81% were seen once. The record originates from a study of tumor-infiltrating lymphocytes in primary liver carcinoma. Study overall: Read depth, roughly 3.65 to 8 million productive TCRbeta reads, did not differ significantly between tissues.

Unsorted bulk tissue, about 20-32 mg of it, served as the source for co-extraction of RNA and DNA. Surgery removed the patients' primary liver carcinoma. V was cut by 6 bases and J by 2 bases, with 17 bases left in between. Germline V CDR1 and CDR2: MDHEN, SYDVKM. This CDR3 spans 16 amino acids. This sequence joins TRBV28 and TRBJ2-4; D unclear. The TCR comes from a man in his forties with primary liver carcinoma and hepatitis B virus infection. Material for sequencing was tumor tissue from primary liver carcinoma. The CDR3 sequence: CASSDQDPITKNIQYF. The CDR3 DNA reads TGTGCCAGCAGCGATCAAGATCCCATAACCAAAAACATTCAGTACTTC. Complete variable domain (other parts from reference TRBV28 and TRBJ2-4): DVKVTQSSRYLVKRTGEKVFLECVQDMDHENMFWYRQDPGLGLRLIYFSYDVKMKEKGDIPEGYSVSREKKERFSLILESASTNQTSMYLCASSDQDPITKNIQYFGAGTRLSVL.